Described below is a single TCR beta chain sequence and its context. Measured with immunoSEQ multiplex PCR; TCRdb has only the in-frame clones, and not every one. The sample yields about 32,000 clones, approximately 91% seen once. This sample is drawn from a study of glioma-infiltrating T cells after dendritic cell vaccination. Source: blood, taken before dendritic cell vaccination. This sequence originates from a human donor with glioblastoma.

CDR3 nucleotide sequence: TGTGCCAGCAGCGCGGGAGCAGCAGATACGCAGTATTTT. Translation gives CASSAGAADTQYF. The chain joins TRBV7-9 to TRBJ2-3; 7 bases fit TRBD2. The V and J ends lost 5 bases and 4 bases, in that order; junction bases with no gene match: 3. The germline V gene encodes CDR1 SEHNR and CDR2 FQNEAQ (reference sequence). The CDR3 is 13 amino acids.